Shown below are 14 T cell receptor beta chains from a single sample sequenced in a study of blood T cell repertoires in COVID-19. Produced via immunoSEQ multiplex PCR; TCRdb's table is partial and in-frame only. The data contain 200,000 to 300,000 clones, 70% to 90% of them singletons. Sequencing input: peripheral blood. These receptors originate from a human donor in a cohort sampled during active COVID-19.

The chain combines TRBV28 with TRBJ2-7, with 9 bases matching TRBD2. V gave up 10 bases and J gave up 0 bases; unmatched junction bases: 7. Germline V gives CDR1 MDHEN, CDR2 SYDVKM. This CDR3 spans 14 amino acids. The CDR3 DNA reads as TGTGCCATCGGACTAGCGATGAACTCCTACGAGCAGTACTTC. This encodes CAIGLAMNSYEQYF.

The rearrangement uses TRBV27 and TRBJ1-2; TRBD1 agrees at 7 bases. The CDR3 has 15 amino acids. Trimming removed 2 bases from V and 0 bases from J; junction bases left unmatched: 3. Germline CDR1 and CDR2: MNHEY and SMNVEV (reference sequence). The CDR3 sequence is CASSLQGVANYGYTF. CDR3 DNA: TGTGCCAGCAGTTTACAGGGGGTAGCTAACTATGGCTACACCTTC.

This clone was counted once. This sequence joins TRBV4-3 and TRBJ1-2; the D gene is possibly TRBD1 (5 bases). CDR3 size: 14 residues. Germline CDR1 reads LGHNA; CDR2 reads YSLEER. Trimming pared 3 bases from V and 5 bases from J, leaving 13 bases between. Here the CDR3 DNA reads TGCGCCAGCAGCCAGGGCCTCGGGGGGTATGGCTACACCTTC. Its protein is CASSQGLGGYGYTF.

The rearrangement joins TRBV6-1 to TRBJ2-7; perhaps TRBD2 as D (7 bases). Deletions cut 2 bases from V and 6 bases from J, with 17 bases between. The CDR3 contains 15 residues. CDR1 and CDR2 (germline): MNHNS, SASEGT. CDR3 sequence: CASSERVGGPSEQYF. The CDR3 nucleotides are TGTGCCAGCAGTGAACGGGTGGGGGGGCCTTCCGAGCAGTACTTC.

The chain uses TRBV25-1 and TRBJ2-7; TRBD2 aligns across 11 bases. CDR3 length: 16 amino acids. Per the germline V gene, CDR1 is MGHDK and CDR2 is SYGVNS. V was clipped by 4 bases and J by 7 bases; unmatched bases: 12. The CDR3 loop is CASSGVSGRAGEEQYF. DNA for the CDR3: TGTGCCAGCAGTGGGGTTAGCGGGAGGGCCGGTGAAGAGCAGTACTTC.

This clone is a singleton in its sample. The rearrangement links TRBV7-3 to TRBJ2-2; 7 bases fit TRBD2. This CDR3 is 16 amino acids long. V dropped 2 bases and J dropped 0; count of bases not matched to a gene: 3. CDR1 and CDR2 (germline): SGHTA, FQGTGA. The DNA of the CDR3 is TGTGCCAGCAGCTTAGGAGGGACTACGAACACCGGGGAGCTGTTTTTT. Residues: CASSLGGTTNTGELFF.

The chain is built from TRBV9 and TRBJ2-2; TRBD2 matches at 12 bases. The germline V gene has CDR1 SGDLS and CDR2 YYNGEE. The CDR3 has 17 residues. J gave up 3 bases and V 3 bases, and 6 bases lay outside the gene matches. The CDR3 sequence is CASSALAGGDYTGELFF. The CDR3 DNA reads TGTGCCAGCAGCGCTCTAGCGGGAGGGGATTACACCGGGGAGCTGTTTTTT.

V is TRBV29-1 and J is TRBJ1-1, with 9 bases identical to TRBD1. Looked up from germline, CDR1 is SQVTM and CDR2 is ANQGSEA. The J segment lost 0 bases and the V segment lost 5 bases, leaving 7 bases of the junction unmatched. This CDR3 has 15 amino acids. Written as DNA, the CDR3 is TGCAGCGTTTATCCGAGACAGGGGGTGAACACTGAAGCTTTCTTT. Its translation is CSVYPRQGVNTEAFF. The full variable domain, with the rest looked up from reference TRBV29-1 and TRBJ1-1, is SAVISQKPSRDICQRGTSLTIQCQVDSQVTMMFWYRQQPGQSLTLIATANQGSEATYESGFVIDKFPISRPNLTFSTLTVSNMSPEDSSIYLCSVYPRQGVNTEAFFGQGTRLTVV.

The V call is TRBV18, the J call TRBJ1-5; D is possibly TRBD1 (6 bases). Between the trimmed V and J ends, which lost 1 base and 0 bases, there was a span of 13 bases. The CDR3 is 17 residues long. Germline CDR1 and CDR2: KGHSH and LQKENI. CDR3 DNA sequence: TGTGCCAGCTCACCACGGACAGTAGACCATAGCAATCAGCCCCAGCATTTT. This sequence encodes CASSPRTVDHSNQPQHF.

The rearrangement joins TRBV3-1 (or the pseudogene TRBV3-2) to TRBJ2-7; D is perhaps TRBD2 (6 bases). Deletions cut 2 bases from V and 6 bases from J, with 17 bases between. Germline CDR1 reads LGHDT; CDR2 reads YNNKEL (reference sequence). There are 15 residues in the CDR3. The CDR3 reads CASSQLSGDSLEQYF. For the CDR3, the DNA is TGTGCCAGCAGCCAACTTAGCGGAGACTCCCTCGAGCAGTACTTC.

The chain employs TRBV9 and TRBJ1-2; TRBD1 agrees at 7 bases. The CDR3 runs 15 residues. Germline V CDR1 and CDR2: SGDLS, YYNGEE. V lost 3 bases to trimming and J lost 1 base; unmatched junction nucleotides: 6. In nucleotides, the CDR3 is TGTGCCAGCAGCGCTCGGGACAGTTATAACTATGGCTACACCTTC. Translating it yields CASSARDSYNYGYTF.

The J gene is TRBJ2-1, the V gene TRBV11-2; D not certain. The CDR3 extends over 14 amino acids. V dropped 1 base and J dropped 5 bases, with 9 bases sitting between them. Germline CDR1 is SGHAT and CDR2 is FQNNGV. The CDR3 coding sequence is TGTGCCAGCAGCTTAGTGGCTCAGAACAATGAGCAGTTCTTC. This translates into CASSLVAQNNEQFF.

The gene calls are TRBV4-3 and TRBJ1-3; no firm D call. V was shortened by 7 bases and J by 0 bases, with 10 bases between the two germline ends. This CDR3 contains 14 residues. Germline V CDR1 and CDR2: LGHNA, YSLEER. The CDR3 reads CASTYAGSGNTIYF. The CDR3 DNA follows: TGCGCCAGCACCTATGCCGGCTCTGGAAACACCATATATTTT.

CDR3 in DNA: TGTGCCACCAGACAGGGGCCTGAAGCTTTCTTT. This translates into CATRQGPEAFF. V gene TRBV24-1 combines with J gene TRBJ1-1; the match to TRBD1 covers 7 bases. Germline V CDR1 and CDR2: KGHDR, SFDVKD. CDR3 length: 11 amino acids. The trim removed 7 bases at V and 6 bases at J, leaving 1 base unmatched.